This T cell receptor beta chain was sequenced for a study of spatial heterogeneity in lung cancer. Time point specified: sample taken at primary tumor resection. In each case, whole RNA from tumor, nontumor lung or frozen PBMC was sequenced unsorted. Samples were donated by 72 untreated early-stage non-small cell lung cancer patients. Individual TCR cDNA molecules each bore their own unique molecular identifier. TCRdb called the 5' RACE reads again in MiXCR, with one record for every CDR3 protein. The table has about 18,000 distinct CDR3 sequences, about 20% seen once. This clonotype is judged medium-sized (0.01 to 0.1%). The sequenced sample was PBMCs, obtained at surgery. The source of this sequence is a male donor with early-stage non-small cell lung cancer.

The CDR3 nucleotides read TGCGCCAGCAGCAAAACGAAGGGGGCGGCTGGAAACACCATATATTTT. It translates to CASSKTKGAAGNTIYF. The chain links TRBV5-1 to TRBJ1-3; TRBD1 agrees at 7 bases. Unmatched junction bases numbered 9, after V lost 4 bases and J lost 2 bases. Germline lookup yields CDR1 SGHRS and CDR2 YFSETQ. The CDR3 length is 16 residues. The variable domain in full, completed from reference TRBV5-1 and TRBJ1-3, reads KAGVTQTPRYLIKTRGQQVTLSCSPISGHRSVSWYQQTPGQGLQFLFEYFSETQRNKGNFPGRFSGRQFSNSRSEMNVSTLELGDSALYLCASSKTKGAAGNTIYFGEGSWLTVV.